This T cell receptor (beta chain) was found in a study of memory CD4+ T cells and cytomegalovirus serostatus. Study findings and constraints: About two fifths of the roughly 150 known CMV-associated TCRbeta sequences appeared in CD4+ memory.

This CDR3 comprises 14 residues. CDR1 and CDR2 (germline): LNHDA, SQIVND (reference sequence). Trimming removed 4 bases from V and 2 bases from J, with 8 bases in between. As concerns this clone: Its antigen is not identified.

This table comes from immunoSEQ multiplex PCR, and its TCRdb copy is limited to in-frame clones, with some not included. Of 38,000 or so clones listed, about 76% are singletons. The sort gate was single viable CD3+CD4+CD8-CD45RO+ cells for memory CD4+ T cells. Material: memory CD4+ T cells from blood. This sequence was found in an adult in good health and CMV-seronegative. The chain joins TRBV19 to TRBJ2-2; D is unresolved. Written as DNA, the CDR3 is TGTGCCAGTAGTACAGGCAGAAACACCGGGGAGCTGTTTTTT. It is translated as CASSTGRNTGELFF.